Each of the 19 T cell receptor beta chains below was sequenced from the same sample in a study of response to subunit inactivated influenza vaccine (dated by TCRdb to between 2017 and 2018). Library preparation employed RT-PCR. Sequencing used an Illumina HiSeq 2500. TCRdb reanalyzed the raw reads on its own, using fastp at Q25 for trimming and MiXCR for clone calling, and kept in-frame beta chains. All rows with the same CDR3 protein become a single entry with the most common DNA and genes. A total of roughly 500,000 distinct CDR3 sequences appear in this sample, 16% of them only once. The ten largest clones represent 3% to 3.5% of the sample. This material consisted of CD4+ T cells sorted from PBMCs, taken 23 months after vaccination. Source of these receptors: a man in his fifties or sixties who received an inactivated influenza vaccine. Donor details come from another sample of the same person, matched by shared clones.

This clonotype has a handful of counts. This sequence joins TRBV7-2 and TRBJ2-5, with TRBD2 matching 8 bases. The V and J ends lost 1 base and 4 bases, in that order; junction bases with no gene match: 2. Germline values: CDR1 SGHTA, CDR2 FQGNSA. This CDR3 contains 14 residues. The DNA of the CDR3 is TGTGCCAGCAGCTTAGGGCGGGGGGCAGAGACCCAGTACTTC. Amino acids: CASSLGRGAETQYF.

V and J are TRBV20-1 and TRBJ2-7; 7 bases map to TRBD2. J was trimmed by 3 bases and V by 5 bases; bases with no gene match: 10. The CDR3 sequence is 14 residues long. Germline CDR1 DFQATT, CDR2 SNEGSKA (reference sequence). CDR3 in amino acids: CSASLGTIGYEQYF. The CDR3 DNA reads TGCAGTGCTTCTTTGGGGACTATCGGCTACGAGCAGTACTTC.

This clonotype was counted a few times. CDR3 coding DNA: TGTGCCAGCAGTTTTAGAGAGATGGAAAAACTGTTTTTT. Its translation is CASSFREMEKLFF. This chain connects TRBV12-3 or TRBV12-4 to TRBJ1-4; D remains ambiguous. The CDR3 runs 13 residues. V was trimmed by 3 bases and J by 8 bases, leaving 10 bases between them.

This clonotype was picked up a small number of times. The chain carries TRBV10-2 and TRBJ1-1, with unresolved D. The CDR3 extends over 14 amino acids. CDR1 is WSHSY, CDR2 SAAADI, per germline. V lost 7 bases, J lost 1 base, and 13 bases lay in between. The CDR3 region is CASTPLISNTEAFF. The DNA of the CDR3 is TGCGCCAGCACCCCCTTAATATCGAACACTGAAGCTTTCTTT.

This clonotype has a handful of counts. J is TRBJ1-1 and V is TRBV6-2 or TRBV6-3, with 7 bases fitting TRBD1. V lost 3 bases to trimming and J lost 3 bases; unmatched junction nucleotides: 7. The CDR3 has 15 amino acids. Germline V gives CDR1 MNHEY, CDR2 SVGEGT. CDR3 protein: CASSYNRGRDTEAFF. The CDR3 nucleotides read TGTGCCAGCAGTTATAATAGGGGGCGAGACACTGAAGCTTTCTTT.

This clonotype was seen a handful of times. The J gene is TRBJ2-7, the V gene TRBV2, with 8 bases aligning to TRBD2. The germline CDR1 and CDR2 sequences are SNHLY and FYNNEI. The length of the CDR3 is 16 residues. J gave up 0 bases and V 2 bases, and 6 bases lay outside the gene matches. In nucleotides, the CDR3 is TGTGCCAGCAGTGAATGGGGGACTAGTTACTCCTACGAGCAGTACTTC. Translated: CASSEWGTSYSYEQYF.

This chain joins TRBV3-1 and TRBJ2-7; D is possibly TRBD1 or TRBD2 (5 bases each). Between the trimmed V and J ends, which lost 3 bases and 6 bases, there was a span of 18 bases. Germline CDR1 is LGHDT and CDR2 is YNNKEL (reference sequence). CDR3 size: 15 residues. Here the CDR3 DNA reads TGTGCCAGCAGCCAGGGAGTACAGGCGAACATCGAGCAGTACTTC. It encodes CASSQGVQANIEQYF.

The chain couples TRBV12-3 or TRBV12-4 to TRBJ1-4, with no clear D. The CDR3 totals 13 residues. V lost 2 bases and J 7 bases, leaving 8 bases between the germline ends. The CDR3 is CASSLSYFEKLFF. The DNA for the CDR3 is TGTGCCAGCAGTTTAAGCTATTTTGAAAAACTGTTTTTT.

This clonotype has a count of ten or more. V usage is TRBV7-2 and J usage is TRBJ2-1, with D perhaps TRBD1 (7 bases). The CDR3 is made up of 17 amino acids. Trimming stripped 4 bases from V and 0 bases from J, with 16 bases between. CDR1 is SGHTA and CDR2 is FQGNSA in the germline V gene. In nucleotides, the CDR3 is TGTGCCAGCAGCTCCCTCTCAGGGGGGAGCTCCTACAATGAGCAGTTCTTC. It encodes CASSSLSGGSSYNEQFF.

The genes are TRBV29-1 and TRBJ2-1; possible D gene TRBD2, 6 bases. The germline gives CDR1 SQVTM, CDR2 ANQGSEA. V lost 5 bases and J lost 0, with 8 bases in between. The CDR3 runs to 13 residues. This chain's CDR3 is CSVTGDSYNEQFF. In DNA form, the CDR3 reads TGCAGCGTTACGGGAGACTCCTACAATGAGCAGTTCTTC.

CDR3 nucleotides: TGTGCCAGCAGCTCCTGGACTAGCGCGAACAATGAGCAGTTCTTC. Amino acids: CASSSWTSANNEQFF. This sequence joins TRBV7-2 and TRBJ2-1; TRBD2 matches at 9 bases. The CDR3 is 15 amino acids. J lost 5 bases, V lost 4 bases, and 6 bases had no gene match. From germline, CDR1 is SGHTA and CDR2 FQGNSA.

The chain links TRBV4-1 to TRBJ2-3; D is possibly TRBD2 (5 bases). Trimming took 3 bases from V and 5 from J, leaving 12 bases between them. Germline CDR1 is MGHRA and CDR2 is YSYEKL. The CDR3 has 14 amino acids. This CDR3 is CASSQPVREDTQYF. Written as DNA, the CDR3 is TGCGCCAGCAGCCAGCCCGTTCGGGAAGATACGCAGTATTTT.

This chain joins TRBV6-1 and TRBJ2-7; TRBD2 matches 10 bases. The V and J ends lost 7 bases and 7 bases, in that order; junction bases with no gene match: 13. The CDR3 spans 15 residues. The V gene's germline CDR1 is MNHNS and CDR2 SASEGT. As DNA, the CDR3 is TGTGCCAGCACGAAAGCGGCTAGCGGGGGTAGAGAGCAGTACTTC. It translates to CASTKAASGGREQYF.

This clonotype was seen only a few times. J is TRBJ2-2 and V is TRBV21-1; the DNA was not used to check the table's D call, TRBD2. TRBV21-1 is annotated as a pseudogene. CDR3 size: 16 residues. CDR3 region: CASSNPRRGGTGELFF. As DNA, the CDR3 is TGTGCCAGCAGCAATCCCCGCCGGGGGGGAACCGGGGAGCTGTTTTTT.

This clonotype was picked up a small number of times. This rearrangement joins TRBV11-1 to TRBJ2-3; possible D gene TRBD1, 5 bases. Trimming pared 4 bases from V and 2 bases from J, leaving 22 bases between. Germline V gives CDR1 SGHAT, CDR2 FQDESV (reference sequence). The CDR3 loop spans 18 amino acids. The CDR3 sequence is CASSSPGGQNFITDTQYF. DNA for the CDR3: TGTGCCAGCAGCTCCCCCGGCGGACAAAATTTTATCACAGATACGCAGTATTTT.

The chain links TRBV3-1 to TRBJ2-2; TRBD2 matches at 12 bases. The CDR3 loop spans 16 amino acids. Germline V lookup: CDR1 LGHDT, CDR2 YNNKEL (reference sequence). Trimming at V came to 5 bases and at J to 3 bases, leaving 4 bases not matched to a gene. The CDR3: CASSSLAGGHTGELFF. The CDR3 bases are TGTGCCAGCAGCTCACTAGCGGGAGGCCACACCGGGGAGCTGTTTTTT.

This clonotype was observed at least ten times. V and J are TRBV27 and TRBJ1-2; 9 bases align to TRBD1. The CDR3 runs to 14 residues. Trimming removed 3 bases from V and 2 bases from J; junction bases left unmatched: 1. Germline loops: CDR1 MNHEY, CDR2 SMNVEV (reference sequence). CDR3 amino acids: CASSFGQGNYGYTF. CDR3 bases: TGTGCCAGCAGTTTCGGACAGGGGAACTATGGCTACACCTTC.

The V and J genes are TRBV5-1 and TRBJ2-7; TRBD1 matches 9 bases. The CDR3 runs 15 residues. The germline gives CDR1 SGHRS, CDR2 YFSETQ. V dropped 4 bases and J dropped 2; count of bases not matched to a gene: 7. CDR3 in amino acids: CASSPLGQGTYEQYF. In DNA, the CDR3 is TGCGCCAGCAGCCCCCTGGGACAGGGTACCTACGAGCAGTACTTC.

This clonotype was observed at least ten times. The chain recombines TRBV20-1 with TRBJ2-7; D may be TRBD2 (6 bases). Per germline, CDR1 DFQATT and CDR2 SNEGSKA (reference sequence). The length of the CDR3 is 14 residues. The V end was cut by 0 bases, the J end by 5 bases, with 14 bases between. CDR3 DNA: TGCAGTGCTAGAGATAAGGAGGGCATCAACGAGCAGTACTTC. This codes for CSARDKEGINEQYF.